The 30 T cell receptor beta chains in this list originate from one sample, sequenced in a study of OX40 agonist ivuxolimab in advanced cancers. Here immunoSEQ multiplex PCR was the method, and the copy in TCRdb shows in-frame clones only, minus some. The data contain 72,000 or so clones, approximately 89% of them singletons. The sequenced sample was CD4+ or CD8+ T cells sorted from blood, obtained in a trial of the OX40 agonist ivuxolimab. The source of these receptors is an adult with an advanced solid tumor such as melanoma, head and neck, liver or kidney cancer.

V is TRBV6-1 and J is TRBJ1-2; 8 nucleotides align to TRBD1. Germline values: CDR1 MNHNS, CDR2 SASEGT. The CDR3 length is 14 residues. The V segment lost 3 bases and the J segment 1 base; nucleotides outside the gene matches: 1. This CDR3 reads CASSDGQGNYGYTF. CDR3 coding DNA: TGTGCCAGCAGTGATGGACAGGGTAACTATGGCTACACCTTC.

The genes are TRBV5-1 and TRBJ2-1; 8 bases are a match to TRBD2. This CDR3 comprises 15 residues. Per germline, CDR1 SGHRS and CDR2 YFSETQ. With V trimmed by 4 bases and J by 2 bases, 5 bases remained unmatched. DNA of the CDR3: TGCGCCAGCAGCACGCGGGGGGACCCCTACAATGAGCAGTTCTTC. It yields the protein CASSTRGDPYNEQFF.

This chain uses TRBV21-1 with TRBJ2-2; TRBD1 reflects the table's D call only, with no check against the DNA. TRBV21-1 is a documented pseudogene. The CDR3 has 17 amino acids. In nucleotides, the CDR3 is TGTGCCAGCAGCGTGAGACGGGACAGGCCGAACACCGGGGAGCTGTTTTTT. This sequence encodes CASSVRRDRPNTGELFF.

The chain recombines TRBV7-3 with TRBJ2-7; tentative D call: TRBD1 (6 bases). Germline CDR1 and CDR2: SGHTA and FQGTGA. V lost 5 bases and J 0 bases, leaving 17 bases between the germline ends. The CDR3 runs 16 residues. The CDR3 here is CASSPRSTGPSYEQYF. CDR3 coding DNA: TGTGCCAGCAGCCCCAGATCGACAGGCCCCTCCTACGAGCAGTACTTC.

J is TRBJ1-4 and V is TRBV4-2, with a possible D match to TRBD1 (6 bases). Trimming stripped 3 bases from V and 3 bases from J, with 14 bases between. The V gene's germline CDR1 is LGHNA and CDR2 YNFKEQ. The CDR3 consists of 16 residues. The CDR3 bases are TGTGCCAGCAGCCAGAGATGGGACACAGCTAATGAAAAACTGTTTTTT. This sequence encodes CASSQRWDTANEKLFF.

The chain couples TRBV10-2 to TRBJ1-6, with D uncertain. There are 12 residues in the CDR3. V lost 4 bases and J 7 bases, leaving 5 bases between the germline ends. CDR1 WSHSY and CDR2 SAAADI come from the germline V gene. In DNA, the CDR3 is TGCGCCAGCAGTGGCCTGAATTCACCCCTCCACTTT. Translated: CASSGLNSPLHF.

The genes are TRBV4-1 and TRBJ1-2; D ambiguous. Germline V gives CDR1 MGHRA, CDR2 YSYEKL. V lost 1 base, J lost 3 bases, and 12 bases lay in between. There are 15 residues in the CDR3. CDR3 sequence: CASSQGAAVDYGYTF. The CDR3 nucleotides read TGCGCCAGCAGCCAAGGGGCAGCGGTGGACTATGGCTACACCTTC.

The chain links TRBV15 to TRBJ2-2; the D is unclear. The germline gives CDR1 LNHNV, CDR2 YYDKDF (reference sequence). The CDR3 consists of 13 residues. Deletions cut 0 bases from V and 7 bases from J, with 6 bases between. CDR3 region: CATSRDTGGELFF. The CDR3 nucleotides are TGTGCCACCAGCAGAGATACGGGCGGGGAGCTGTTTTTT.

For this clone: At one end, the junction sequence differs from germline, possibly due to a read error. The J gene is TRBJ1-1, the V gene TRBV5-1; D call uncertain. Germline V gene sequence: CDR1 SGHRS, CDR2 YFSETQ. There are 14 residues in the CDR3. CDR3 in amino acids: CASRLGSTDTEAFF. The DNA of the CDR3 is TGCGCCAGCAGGTTGGGCAGTACCGACACTGAAGCTTTCTTT.

The chain recombines TRBV5-1 with TRBJ2-7; maybe TRBD2 (6 bases). The ends were cut back, 0 bases at V and 3 bases at J, with 10 bases in the middle. Germline CDR1 SGHRS, CDR2 YFSETQ. This CDR3 has 14 residues. The CDR3 region is CASSLGPGDYEQYF. The CDR3 DNA is TGCGCCAGCAGCTTGGGCCCGGGAGACTACGAGCAGTACTTC.

The chain combines TRBV2 with TRBJ2-1; D is uncertain. CDR1 is SNHLY and CDR2 is FYNNEI in the germline V gene. The germline V and J ends were trimmed by 4 bases and 5 bases, with 3 bases remaining between them. This CDR3 is 11 amino acids long. CDR3 in amino acids: CASSGDNEQFF. CDR3 coding DNA: TGTGCCAGCAGTGGGGACAATGAGCAGTTCTTC.

This clone was observed once. The chain couples TRBV19 to TRBJ2-3; perhaps TRBD2 as D (7 bases). Germline V gene lookup returns CDR1 LNHDA and CDR2 SQIVND (reference sequence). Trimming cost V 7 bases and J 2 bases, with 16 bases left between them. This CDR3 region has 15 residues. As DNA, the CDR3 is TGTGCCAGTAATCGGGGGGCGGCAGACACAGATACGCAGTATTTT. Its translation is CASNRGAADTDTQYF.

As concerns this clone: A read error may produce the germline difference seen at one junction end. The chain is built from TRBV15 and TRBJ2-2, with 10 bases matching TRBD1. The germline gives CDR1 LNHNV, CDR2 YYDKDF (reference sequence). The CDR3 runs 16 residues. The CDR3 nucleotides are TGTGCCACCAGCCGAGACAGGGGGCTAAGCACCGGGGAGCTGTTTTTT. Its translation: CATSRDRGLSTGELFF.

The chain has TRBV5-1 and TRBJ2-1; 11 nucleotides match TRBD2. The germline CDR1 and CDR2 sequences are SGHRS and YFSETQ. The CDR3 has 15 residues. J lost 6 bases, V lost 4 bases, and 6 bases had no gene match. The CDR3 region is CASSPGLAGVNEQFF. CDR3 sequence (DNA): TGCGCCAGCAGCCCCGGACTAGCGGGTGTCAATGAGCAGTTCTTC.

The gene calls are TRBV15 and TRBJ1-1, with D perhaps TRBD1 (6 bases). Per germline, CDR1 LNHNV and CDR2 YYDKDF (reference sequence). V was shortened by 1 base and J by 1 base, with 22 bases between the two germline ends. The CDR3 has 19 amino acids. CDR3 DNA sequence: TGTGCCACCAGCAGAGGCCCCCGCTTCACAGGGAGTCGGAACACTGAAGCTTTCTTT. Its protein product is CATSRGPRFTGSRNTEAFF.

The rearrangement joins TRBV10-2 to TRBJ2-3; D might be TRBD2 (6 bases). V lost 4 bases and J lost 1, with 9 bases in between. The CDR3 loop spans 14 amino acids. The germline gives CDR1 WSHSY, CDR2 SAAADI. The CDR3 region has the DNA TGCGCCAGCAGTGGGAGGGGCCGCACAGATACGCAGTATTTT. This translates into CASSGRGRTDTQYF.

A few counts support this clone. The chain has TRBV28 and TRBJ1-1; D perhaps matches TRBD1 (5 bases). V lost 4 bases, J lost 7 bases, and 10 bases lay in between. CDR1 and CDR2 (germline): MDHEN, SYDVKM. The CDR3 sequence is 12 residues long. The CDR3 DNA sequence: TGTGCCAGCAGTTCAGGGTGGGGTGAAGCTTTCTTT. This translates into CASSSGWGEAFF.

The chain combines TRBV5-1 with TRBJ1-6; 10 bases line up with TRBD1. Germline-derived CDR1 and CDR2 are SGHRS and YFSETQ. Trimming cost V 3 bases and J 7 bases; bases outside gene matches: 1. This CDR3 has 14 amino acids. CDR3: CASSSDRGNSPLHF. Here the CDR3 DNA reads TGCGCCAGCAGCTCGGACAGGGGGAATTCACCCCTCCACTTT.

The chain links TRBV9 to TRBJ2-2, with 7 bases fitting TRBD1. The J segment lost 4 bases and the V segment lost 4 bases, leaving 7 bases of the junction unmatched. The CDR3 contains 15 residues. The V gene's germline CDR1 is SGDLS and CDR2 YYNGEE. CDR3 sequence reads: CASSRGTAVTGELFF. The DNA of the CDR3 is TGTGCCAGCAGCCGTGGGACAGCCGTCACCGGGGAGCTGTTTTTT.

The genes are TRBV4-1 and TRBJ1-2; D is uncertain. This CDR3 region has 17 residues. The germline V and J ends were trimmed by 6 bases and 2 bases, with 22 bases remaining between them. Germline values: CDR1 MGHRA, CDR2 YSYEKL. The CDR3 coding sequence is TGCGCCAGCAGATTCATGCCGACCGGACGATTAAACTATGGCTACACCTTC. Protein sequence: CASRFMPTGRLNYGYTF.

This sequence joins TRBV7-9 and TRBJ2-7, with D maybe TRBD1 (6 bases). Trimming took 4 bases from V and 4 from J, leaving 11 bases between them. Germline V CDR1 and CDR2: SEHNR, FQNEAQ (reference sequence). This CDR3 is 13 amino acids long. The CDR3 protein is CASSSSQGYEQYF. CDR3 coding DNA: TGTGCCAGCAGCTCCTCGCAGGGGTACGAGCAGTACTTC.

The chain has TRBV28 and TRBJ2-3; 7 positions match TRBD1. The CDR3 extends over 14 amino acids. Trimming at V came to 4 bases and at J to 6 bases, leaving 7 bases not matched to a gene. Per germline, CDR1 MDHEN and CDR2 SYDVKM. The CDR3 loop is CASSWTGRSDTQYF. The CDR3 nucleotides are TGTGCCAGCAGTTGGACAGGTCGCTCGGATACGCAGTATTTT. The full variable domain, in which reference TRBV28 and TRBJ2-3 provide the parts outside the CDR3, is DVKVTQSSRYLVKRTGEKVFLECVQDMDHENMFWYRQDPGLGLRLIYFSYDVKMKEKGDIPEGYSVSREKKERFSLILESASTNQTSMYLCASSWTGRSDTQYFGPGTRLTVL.

V and J are TRBV18 and TRBJ2-3; D is possibly TRBD1 (5 bases). Trimming removed 3 bases from V and 2 bases from J, with 6 bases in between. The CDR3 is 13 residues long. CDR1 is KGHSH, CDR2 LQKENI, per germline. This chain's CDR3 is CASSPDTTDTQYF. In nucleotides, the CDR3 is TGTGCCAGCTCACCGGACACCACAGATACGCAGTATTTT.

The chain uses TRBV4-2 and TRBJ2-3; 14 nucleotides agree with TRBD2. The germline CDR1 and CDR2 sequences are LGHNA and YNFKEQ. This CDR3 is built from 20 residues. After removal of 4 bases from V and 1 base from J, the junction contained 13 bases not matched to a gene. The CDR3 region is CASSRGEGTSGSIRTDTQYF. DNA of the CDR3: TGTGCCAGCAGCCGAGGGGAGGGGACTAGCGGGAGCATTCGCACAGATACGCAGTATTTT.

This chain uses TRBV7-9 with TRBJ2-2; D tentatively reads TRBD1 or TRBD2 (5 bases each). In germline, CDR1 is SEHNR, CDR2 FQNEAQ (reference sequence). The CDR3 length is 9 residues. Trimming pared 8 bases from V and 13 bases from J, leaving 8 bases between. This chain's CDR3 is CASGGRLFF. The CDR3 DNA reads TGTGCCAGCGGGGGTAGGCTGTTTTTT.

This chain joins TRBV25-1 and TRBJ2-3; D is unclear. The CDR3 sequence is 13 residues long. From germline, CDR1 is MGHDK and CDR2 SYGVNS. V lost 5 bases, J lost 5 bases, and 11 bases lay in between. The CDR3 DNA reads as TGTGCCAGCAGTCGGCCAGTGGGAGATACGCAGTATTTT. Protein: CASSRPVGDTQYF.

This clone was seen just once. The chain recombines TRBV6-5 with TRBJ1-4; 9 nucleotides line up with TRBD1. The CDR3 is made up of 16 amino acids. Germline CDR1 and CDR2: MNHEY and SVGAGI. The junction had 6 bases not matched to a gene; V was cut back by 0 bases and J by 7 bases. CDR3 sequence: CASSYSLYRGREKLFF. For the CDR3, the DNA is TGTGCCAGCAGTTACTCCTTATACAGGGGGCGTGAAAAACTGTTTTTT.

Here the CDR3 reads CASSTSGVRGPQHF. CDR3 bases: TGTGCCAGTAGTACTTCTGGTGTTCGCGGGCCCCAGCATTTT. This sequence joins TRBV19 and TRBJ1-5; no reliable D call. CDR1 and CDR2 from the germline V gene are LNHDA and SQIVND (reference sequence). Deletions cut 4 bases from V and 9 bases from J, with 16 bases between. This CDR3 is 14 amino acids long.

V is TRBV28 and J is TRBJ1-4, with D perhaps matching TRBD1 (5 bases). With 4 bases removed from V and 9 bases from J, the gap between germline ends came to 15 bases. The CDR3 consists of 14 residues. CDR1 is MDHEN and CDR2 is SYDVKM in the germline V gene. CDR3 protein: CASSSVRDRQKLFF. CDR3 nucleotide sequence: TGTGCCAGCAGTTCTGTTAGGGACCGCCAAAAACTGTTTTTT.

The genes are TRBV9 and TRBJ1-3; no clear D gene. The CDR3 length is 16 residues. The V gene's germline CDR1 is SGDLS and CDR2 YYNGEE. Trimming shortened V by 2 bases and J by 2 bases, and 14 bases separated the two germline ends. DNA for the CDR3: TGTGCCAGCAGCGTGGCGGGGAATCGGGCTGGAAACACCATATATTTT. Its translation: CASSVAGNRAGNTIYF.